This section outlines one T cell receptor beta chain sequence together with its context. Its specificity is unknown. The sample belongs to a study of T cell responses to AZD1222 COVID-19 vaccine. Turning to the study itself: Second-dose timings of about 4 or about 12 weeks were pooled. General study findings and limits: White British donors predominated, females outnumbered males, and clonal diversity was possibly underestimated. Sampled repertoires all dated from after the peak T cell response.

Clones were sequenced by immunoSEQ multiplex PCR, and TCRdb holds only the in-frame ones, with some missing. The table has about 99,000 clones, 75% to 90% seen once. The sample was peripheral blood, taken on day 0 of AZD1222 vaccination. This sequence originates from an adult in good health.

The CDR3 here is CASGSKRGSIPETQYF. As DNA, the CDR3 is TGTGCTAGTGGTTCAAAGCGGGGTTCAATACCAGAGACCCAGTACTTC. The chain uses TRBV12-5 and TRBJ2-5; 7 bases are a match to TRBD2. This CDR3 is 16 amino acids long. Germline V gives CDR1 LGHNT, CDR2 FRNRAP. With 4 bases clipped from V and 4 bases from J, the junction kept 12 bases outside the gene matches.